This passage covers 25 T cell receptor beta chains from one sample sequenced in a study of blood T cell repertoires in COVID-19. Assay used: immunoSEQ multiplex PCR; TCRdb lists only in-frame clones, some missing. The sample consists of approximately 81,000 clones, roughly 90% of them appearing once. Material: PBMCs or T cells enriched from blood (not recorded which). The receptors originated from a woman aged 45-65 years with acute COVID-19.

The chain combines TRBV7-6 with TRBJ2-1; 7 nucleotides align to TRBD2. The CDR3 has 16 amino acids. Germline values: CDR1 SGHVS, CDR2 FNYEAQ. V shed 5 bases and J 0 bases; nucleotides not matched to a gene: 7. The CDR3 nucleotides are TGTGCCAGCAGCCCTCAGCGGGGTAGCTCCTACAATGAGCAGTTCTTC. Protein sequence: CASSPQRGSSYNEQFF.

This CDR3 is CASSLDQGGSSSYNEQFF. CDR3 DNA: TGTGCCAGCAGCTTAGATCAGGGCGGGAGTAGCTCCTACAATGAGCAGTTCTTC. The chain has TRBV11-3 and TRBJ2-1, with 7 bases aligning to TRBD2. The J segment lost 0 bases and the V segment lost 0 bases, leaving 8 bases of the junction unmatched. This CDR3 region has 18 residues. Germline loops: CDR1 SGHNT, CDR2 YENEEA.

This chain uses TRBV9 with TRBJ1-3; D remains ambiguous. CDR1 and CDR2 from the germline V gene are SGDLS and YYNGEE. CDR3 length: 14 residues. V was clipped by 3 bases and J by 4 bases, with 11 bases between them. The CDR3 nucleotides read TGTGCCAGCAGCGCGCAGGAATCAGGAAACACCATATATTTT. It encodes CASSAQESGNTIYF.

CDR3 protein: CASSSPTGRQPQHF. CDR3 coding DNA: TGTGCCAGCAGCTCCCCGACAGGGAGGCAGCCCCAGCATTTT. The chain has TRBV7-2 and TRBJ1-5, with 7 positions matching TRBD1. V was clipped by 4 bases and J by 7 bases; unmatched bases: 7. Germline values: CDR1 SGHTA, CDR2 FQGNSA. The CDR3 loop spans 14 amino acids.

The V and J genes are TRBV19 and TRBJ2-3, with 10 bases identical to TRBD2. Trimming cost V 5 bases and J 4 bases; bases outside gene matches: 12. CDR1 LNHDA and CDR2 SQIVND come from the germline V gene (reference sequence). CDR3 length equals 17 residues. The CDR3 DNA is TGTGCCAGTAGTCTCCGTGGCCTAGCGGGAGCGCCAGATACGCAGTATTTT. Translated, it gives CASSLRGLAGAPDTQYF.

The chain recombines TRBV6-2 or TRBV6-3 with TRBJ1-3, with 9 positions matching TRBD1. There are 16 residues in the CDR3. Germline V gene data show CDR1 as MNHEY and CDR2 as SVGEGT. Germline trimming cut 2 bases from V and 2 bases from J; bases unmatched to any gene: 4. CDR3 amino acids: CASSYPGTGTGNTIYF. CDR3 nucleotides: TGTGCCAGCAGTTACCCCGGGACAGGGACTGGAAACACCATATATTTT.

The chain joins TRBV11-2 to TRBJ2-7, with D possibly being TRBD1 (6 bases). In germline, CDR1 is SGHAT, CDR2 FQNNGV. V gave up 4 bases and J gave up 3 bases, with 16 bases separating them. The CDR3 extends over 15 amino acids. CDR3 region: CASSSSLGQIYEQYF. CDR3 coding DNA: TGTGCCAGCAGCTCCTCCTTGGGACAAATCTACGAGCAGTACTTC.

V usage is TRBV5-1 and J usage is TRBJ1-3; D is unclear. Germline V lookup: CDR1 SGHRS, CDR2 YFSETQ. Trimming cost V 4 bases and J 0 bases, with 14 bases left between them. CDR3 length: 16 residues. CDR3 nucleotide sequence: TGCGCCAGCAGCCCCGGAGACGGGAGCTCTGGAAACACCATATATTTT. Translation gives CASSPGDGSSGNTIYF.

The chain uses TRBV3-1 (or the pseudogene TRBV3-2) and TRBJ2-7; 12 bases match TRBD1. V was clipped by 2 bases and J by 2 bases; unmatched bases: 7. The CDR3 sequence is 17 residues long. The germline CDR1 and CDR2 sequences are LGHDT and YNNKEL (reference sequence). The CDR3 nucleotides are TGTGCCAGCAGCCAAAGACTCGGGACAGGGGGCACCTACGAGCAGTACTTC. This gives the protein CASSQRLGTGGTYEQYF.

The chain has TRBV2 and TRBJ1-5; a possible D gene is TRBD1 (6 bases). The CDR3 extends over 18 amino acids. V was cut by 2 bases and J by 5 bases, with 22 bases left in between. CDR1 is SNHLY and CDR2 is FYNNEI in the germline V gene. CDR3 protein: CASSEFFGQGWRYQPQHF. The CDR3 DNA sequence: TGTGCCAGCAGTGAATTTTTTGGCCAGGGGTGGAGGTATCAGCCCCAGCATTTT. The full variable domain, completed using reference TRBV2 and TRBJ1-5, is EPEVTQTPSHQVTQMGQEVILRCVPISNHLYFYWYRQILGQKVEFLVSFYNNEISEKSEIFDDQFSVERPDGSNFTLKIRSTKLEDSAMYFCASSEFFGQGWRYQPQHFGDGTRLSIL.

In DNA, the CDR3 is TGTGCCACCAGTGAGGGACAGGGTAATGGTGGCTACACCTTC. Protein sequence: CATSEGQGNGGYTF. The rearrangement joins TRBV24-1 to TRBJ1-2, with 9 bases that match TRBD1. Germline lookup yields CDR1 KGHDR and CDR2 SFDVKD. This CDR3 is 14 amino acids long. V trimming: 4 bases; J trimming: 7 bases; junction bases outside the gene matches: 6.

This chain links TRBV30 with TRBJ1-2; D is unclear. V dropped 1 base and J dropped 1 base, with 7 bases sitting between them. The CDR3 has 13 amino acids. Per the germline V gene, CDR1 is GTSNPN and CDR2 is SVGIG (reference sequence). The CDR3 DNA sequence: TGTGCCTGGAGTGCGGGATTTAACTATGGCTACACCTTC. This gives the protein CAWSAGFNYGYTF.

This clone has only one observation. V and J are TRBV19 and TRBJ2-3; a weak D match, TRBD2 (5 bases). CDR1 is LNHDA and CDR2 is SQIVND in the germline V gene (reference sequence). V was pared by 5 bases and J by 1 base, with 10 bases between. This CDR3 contains 14 residues. The CDR3 loop is CASSQSSGTDTQYF. The DNA for the CDR3 is TGTGCCAGTAGTCAAAGTAGCGGCACAGATACGCAGTATTTT.

This clone was observed once. J is TRBJ1-4 and V is TRBV6-1; the D is unclear. The V gene's germline CDR1 is MNHNS and CDR2 SASEGT. This CDR3 region has 14 residues. V was cut by 3 bases and J by 4 bases, with 9 bases left in between. The CDR3, as DNA: TGTGCCAGCAGTGATCGGCCGGGTAATGAAAAACTGTTTTTT. Its translation is CASSDRPGNEKLFF.

The rearrangement links TRBV6-5 to TRBJ2-7; 7 nucleotides match TRBD2. The CDR3 covers 15 residues. Germline V lookup: CDR1 MNHEY, CDR2 SVGAGI. The ends lost 10 bases at V and 3 bases at J; junction bases unmatched: 15. DNA for the CDR3: TGTGCCATATACCTTAGAGTGGGGAGGGGCTACGAGCAGTACTTC. This codes for CAIYLRVGRGYEQYF.

The chain is built from TRBV30 and TRBJ2-5, with 9 bases lining up with TRBD2. The CDR3 length is 18 residues. From germline, CDR1 is GTSNPN and CDR2 SVGIG (reference sequence). Trimming took 1 base from V and 0 from J; bases not matched to a gene: 12. CDR3 coding DNA: TGTGCCTGGAGTGATGCGACTAGCGGTCTACAGTACCAAGAGACCCAGTACTTC. It specifies CAWSDATSGLQYQETQYF.

The gene calls are TRBV7-2 and TRBJ2-7, with 10 bases matching TRBD1. The V segment lost 1 base and the J segment 4 bases; nucleotides outside the gene matches: 4. CDR1 SGHTA and CDR2 FQGNSA come from the germline V gene. This CDR3 contains 15 residues. The CDR3 spells CASSLGGTGVYEQYF. The DNA for the CDR3 is TGTGCCAGCAGCTTAGGTGGGACAGGGGTTTACGAGCAGTACTTC. Filled out from reference TRBV7-2 and TRBJ2-7, the complete variable domain reads GAGVSQSPSNKVTEKGKDVELRCDPISGHTALYWYRQSLGQGLEFLIYFQGNSAPDKSGLPSDRFSAERTGGSVSTLTIQRTQQEDSAVYLCASSLGGTGVYEQYFGPGTRLTVT.

This chain uses TRBV2 with TRBJ1-3, with TRBD1 matching 7 bases. J lost 0 bases, V lost 6 bases, and 2 bases had no gene match. This CDR3 comprises 14 residues. Germline CDR1 SNHLY, CDR2 FYNNEI. The chain's CDR3 is CASRGTVSGNTIYF. DNA of the CDR3: TGTGCCAGCAGGGGGACAGTCTCTGGAAACACCATATATTTT. Looking up the rest from reference TRBV2 and TRBJ1-3 gives the full variable domain: EPEVTQTPSHQVTQMGQEVILRCVPISNHLYFYWYRQILGQKVEFLVSFYNNEISEKSEIFDDQFSVERPDGSNFTLKIRSTKLEDSAMYFCASRGTVSGNTIYFGEGSWLTVV.

The rearrangement uses TRBV6-1 and TRBJ1-4, with 8 bases aligning to TRBD1. The CDR3 consists of 15 residues. The J segment lost 4 bases and the V segment lost 6 bases, leaving 7 bases of the junction unmatched. Per germline, CDR1 MNHNS and CDR2 SASEGT. As DNA, the CDR3 is TGTGCCAGCAGGCCACAGGGGGGAGGTAATGAAAAACTGTTTTTT. Its protein is CASRPQGGGNEKLFF.

The rearrangement joins TRBV29-1 to TRBJ2-5; maybe TRBD1 (7 bases). V gave up 7 bases and J gave up 2 bases, with 23 bases separating them. There are 16 residues in the CDR3. Germline V gives CDR1 SQVTM, CDR2 ANQGSEA. The CDR3 DNA sequence: TGCAGCGCCCGCCGTTGGAGGGGGCCTGGTCAAGAGACCCAGTACTTC. Its protein is CSARRWRGPGQETQYF.

This clone is a singleton in its sample. The chain employs TRBV18 and TRBJ2-7; TRBD2 agrees at 9 bases. After removal of 3 bases from V and 1 base from J, the junction contained 4 bases not matched to a gene. Looked up from germline, CDR1 is KGHSH and CDR2 is LQKENI. The CDR3 extends over 15 amino acids. The CDR3 nucleotides are TGTGCCAGCTCACCCTGGGCGGGAGGGTCCTACGAGCAGTACTTC. This codes for CASSPWAGGSYEQYF.

The chain joins TRBV19 to TRBJ1-1; 9 bases agree with TRBD1. In germline, CDR1 is LNHDA, CDR2 SQIVND (reference sequence). V shed 7 bases and J 2 bases; nucleotides not matched to a gene: 8. The CDR3 length is 15 residues. CDR3 nucleotide sequence: TGTGCCAGTACCCGACAGGGGGGGATCAACACTGAAGCTTTCTTT. Protein sequence: CASTRQGGINTEAFF. The entire variable domain, with the rest obtained from reference TRBV19 and TRBJ1-1, is as follows: DGGITQSPKYLFRKEGQNVTLSCEQNLNHDAMYWYRQDPGQGLRLIYYSQIVNDFQKGDIAEGYSVSREKKESFPLTVTSAQKNPTAFYLCASTRQGGINTEAFFGQGTRLTVV.

DNA for the CDR3: TGTGCCACGCGGGACGGTAGGTTGAAGGCTGAAGCTTTCTTT. It codes for CATRDGRLKAEAFF. The chain joins TRBV7-2 to TRBJ1-1, with D tentatively TRBD1 (5 bases). The germline V gene encodes CDR1 SGHTA and CDR2 FQGNSA. V lost 10 bases and J 6 bases, leaving 21 bases between the germline ends. This CDR3 is 14 amino acids long.

The chain joins TRBV9 to TRBJ2-7, with 7 bases identical to TRBD2. The CDR3 consists of 15 residues. Germline V lookup: CDR1 SGDLS, CDR2 YYNGEE. The ends lost 2 bases at V and 2 bases at J; junction bases unmatched: 7. Written as DNA, the CDR3 is TGTGCCAGCAGCGTGGAGGTAGCGGGTACCTACGAGCAGTACTTC. Translated: CASSVEVAGTYEQYF.

This clone was counted a single time. The V call is TRBV3-1 (or the pseudogene TRBV3-2), the J call TRBJ1-4; possible D gene TRBD1, 5 bases. V lost 4 bases and J 12 bases, leaving 12 bases between the germline ends. Germline values: CDR1 LGHDT, CDR2 YNNKEL (reference sequence). The CDR3 consists of 12 residues. CDR3 DNA: TGTGCCAGCAGCCCCTGGGGGGGGGAACTGTTTTTT. This sequence encodes CASSPWGGELFF.